A selection of T cell receptor beta chains follows, all from one sample in a study of PD-1 blockade in classical Hodgkin lymphoma. The data were produced by immunoSEQ multiplex PCR, yet TCRdb's version contains in-frame clones alone and is incomplete. The profile shows around 45,000 clones, around 78% of them singletons. Sequencing used peripheral blood mononuclear cells (PBMCs), obtained before the fourth cycle of nivolumab. These receptors came from a human donor with classical Hodgkin lymphoma. CDR3s include the opening cysteine and the closing phenylalanine or tryptophan. A D gene is named only where the DNA matches it firmly. Some rows have no size entry. The others give once, few or many, or a class for an expanded clone.

V gene: TRBV6-6; clone size: .; J gene: TRBJ2-7; D gene: .; CDR3 DNA: TGTGCCAGCAGCGGCGGTTCCTACGAGCAGTACTTC; CDR3 protein: CASSGGSYEQYF
V gene: TRBV5-1; clone size: .; J gene: TRBJ1-1; D gene: .; CDR3 DNA: TGCGCCAGCACCTTAAACACTGAAGCTTTCTTT; CDR3 protein: CASTLNTEAFF
V gene: TRBV4-1; clone size: few; J gene: TRBJ1-6; D gene: .; CDR3 DNA: TGCGCCAGCAGCCAAGATCCGAGGGCAGCTGTTTCTTCACCCCTCCACTTT; CDR3 protein: CASSQDPRAAVSSPLHF
V gene: TRBV7-9; clone size: once; J gene: TRBJ1-5; D gene: TRBD1; CDR3 DNA: TGTGCCAGCAGCTTACACAGGGGGGTCGATAGCAATCAGCCCCAGCATTTT; CDR3 protein: CASSLHRGVDSNQPQHF
V gene: TRBV7-3; clone size: .; J gene: TRBJ1-1; D gene: .; CDR3 DNA: TGTGCCAGCAGCTTAAGGGGGGACCCTAACACTGAAGCTTTCTTT; CDR3 protein: CASSLRGDPNTEAFF
V gene: TRBV2; clone size: once; J gene: TRBJ1-4; D gene: .; CDR3 DNA: TGTGCCAGCTCTTATGCGCAAAAACTGTTTTTT; CDR3 protein: CASSYAQKLFF
V gene: TRBV7-6; clone size: .; J gene: TRBJ1-2; D gene: .; CDR3 DNA: TGTGCCAGCAGCGCGCAGAGGGGCGCTGGCTACACCTTC; CDR3 protein: CASSAQRGAGYTF
V gene: TRBV6-5; clone size: few; J gene: TRBJ1-1; D gene: .; CDR3 DNA: TGTGCCAGCAGTTACAAGGGGGGTGACACTGAAGCTTTCTTT; CDR3 protein: CASSYKGGDTEAFF
V gene: TRBV4-2; clone size: .; J gene: TRBJ1-4; D gene: .; CDR3 DNA: TGTGCCAGCAGCCCCGATCAAAGGAAGCTGGCCGTTTTT; CDR3 protein: CASSPDQRKLAVF
V gene: TRBV18; clone size: few; J gene: TRBJ1-4; D gene: .; CDR3 DNA: TGTGCCAGCTCACCTTGGGCGCCGCCTGACGAAAAACTGTTTTTT; CDR3 protein: CASSPWAPPDEKLFF
V gene: TRBV4-2; clone size: .; J gene: TRBJ2-3; D gene: .; CDR3 DNA: TGTGCCAGCAGCCAAGATTACCGGGGGGCGAACTGGGATACGCAGTATTTT; CDR3 protein: CASSQDYRGANWDTQYF
V gene: TRBV4-1; clone size: .; J gene: TRBJ1-1; D gene: .; CDR3 DNA: TGCGCCAGCAGCCACCTTGGGGGGCCAACTGAAGCTTTCTTT; CDR3 protein: CASSHLGGPTEAFF
V gene: TRBV11-2; clone size: .; J gene: TRBJ2-2; D gene: TRBD1; CDR3 DNA: TGTGCCAGCAGCTTAATCGGGACAGGGAAGGAGACCGGGGAGCTGTTTTTT; CDR3 protein: CASSLIGTGKETGELFF
V gene: TRBV7-9; clone size: few; J gene: TRBJ1-1; D gene: .; CDR3 DNA: TGTGCCAGTACCACCAGCGGCACTGAAGCTTTCTTT; CDR3 protein: CASTTSGTEAFF
V gene: TRBV5-1; clone size: .; J gene: TRBJ1-6; D gene: .; CDR3 DNA: TGCGCCAGCAGCTTGGCGGGGGACACCTCCTATAATTCACCCCTCCACTTT; CDR3 protein: CASSLAGDTSYNSPLHF
V gene: TRBV27; clone size: .; J gene: TRBJ1-2; D gene: TRBD1; CDR3 DNA: TGTGCCAGCAGTTTTTCATCCGGGACAGGGGGTTCTGGCTACACCTTC; CDR3 protein: CASSFSSGTGGSGYTF
V gene: TRBV5-1; clone size: .; J gene: TRBJ2-1; D gene: TRBD2; CDR3 DNA: TGCGCCAGCAGCCCCTCACTAGCGGGGAACAATGAGCAGTTCTTC; CDR3 protein: CASSPSLAGNNEQFF
V gene: TRBV9; clone size: .; J gene: TRBJ2-3; D gene: TRBD2; CDR3 DNA: TGTGCCAGCAGCGTAGGGACTAGCGGGGGGGCCGCTGATACGCAGTATTTT; CDR3 protein: CASSVGTSGGAADTQYF
V gene: TRBV12-5; clone size: .; J gene: TRBJ2-5; D gene: TRBD2; CDR3 DNA: TGTGCTAGTGGTTTGGCTCTAGCGGGGGTACAAGAGACCCAGTACTTC; CDR3 protein: CASGLALAGVQETQYF
V gene: TRBV19; clone size: .; J gene: TRBJ2-3; D gene: TRBD2; CDR3 DNA: TGTGCCAGTAGTATAAACCGGGGGGGCCTCGCAGATACGCAGTATTTT; CDR3 protein: CASSINRGGLADTQYF
V gene: TRBV5-1; clone size: .; J gene: TRBJ1-1; D gene: TRBD1; CDR3 DNA: TGCGCCAGCAGGTTGACAGGGATTGGAAACACTGAAGCTTTCTTT; CDR3 protein: CASRLTGIGNTEAFF
V gene: TRBV9; clone size: .; J gene: TRBJ2-5; D gene: TRBD2; CDR3 DNA: TGTGCCAGCAGCCCTCGGCTAGGGAGCGGGGGGTCAGAGACCCAGTACTTC; CDR3 protein: CASSPRLGSGGSETQYF
V gene: TRBV9; clone size: .; J gene: TRBJ1-2; D gene: TRBD1; CDR3 DNA: TGTGCCAGCAGCGCGAGGGACAGCCTCTTCAACTATGGCTACACCTTC; CDR3 protein: CASSARDSLFNYGYTF